A single TCR beta chain is shown here with its context. This sample was included in a study of blood T cell repertoires in COVID-19. The method was immunoSEQ multiplex PCR; TCRdb's version includes in-frame clones alone and lacks a portion of them. The sample holds around 270,000 clones, 88% seen once. Within 2 weeks before study entry, exposed participants met a COVID-19 case. The origin of this receptor is a woman in her forties who had been exposed to COVID-19. Sequences were obtained from PBMCs or T cells enriched from blood (not recorded which).

CDR3 sequence: CASSLRAGVLNTEAFF. The CDR3 DNA is TGTGCCAGCAGCTTACGGGCAGGGGTCCTGAACACTGAAGCTTTCTTT. The chain recombines TRBV11-1 with TRBJ1-1, with D possibly being TRBD1 (6 bases). Germline V gene sequence: CDR1 SGHAT, CDR2 FQDESV (reference sequence). V lost 2 bases, J lost 0 bases, and 13 bases lay in between. The CDR3 is made up of 16 amino acids.